This T cell receptor beta chain stems from a study of tumor and adjacent non-tumor tissue in lung cancer (dated by TCRdb to 2016 to 2018). With regard to the full study: Of the cohort, 12 patients had adenocarcinoma, 2 had squamous cell carcinoma and 1 had small cell lung cancer. The approximately 15 patients were aged about 31 to 85 years, included approximately ten men and 5 women, and had TNM stage I to III disease. Sequencing produced around 130,000,000 productive TCRbeta reads in total, an average of around 4.2 million reads per sample. The study compared bulk TCRbeta repertoires between lung tumor tissue and matched distant non-tumor lung tissue from over 13 lung cancer patients. Under 35 paired specimens, one tumor and one normal lung sample per patient, were profiled by TCRbeta CDR3 sequencing. Study-level results and caveats: TCR diversity (inverse Simpson) was significantly higher in tumor than in normal lung tissue (around 450 vs 150, P = 0.0075, Mann-Whitney U test). With only around 15 patients in the cohort, the authors noted that larger samples and more detailed clinical data are needed. TCR diversity was significantly higher in younger patients, and greater tumor TCR diversity was associated with shorter overall survival and shorter disease-free survival. Neither the sequencing platform nor unique molecular identifiers are mentioned in the methods. Peripheral blood was not sequenced, so blood TCRbeta repertoires in these lung cancer patients were not examined. The top 100 clones accounted for a significantly larger cumulative portion of the repertoire in normal lung than in tumor tissue.

The method behind the library was multiplex PCR. These reads were obtained on an Illumina HiSeq 2500. TCRbeta libraries were built by three rounds of nested PCR using primers (Table S4), following protocols modified from ARM-PCR. PCR products of 200-500 bp were gel-excised and purified with the QIAquick gel extraction kit before sequencing. Under the source paper's analysis protocol: Reads were cleaned with Trimmomatic, merged with FLASH into complete CDR3 sequences, and assigned to V(D)J germline segments with MiTCR. Clonal diversity was calculated as the inverse Simpson's index using VDJtools. In-frame sequences without a premature stop codon were defined as productive reads. Clones were called with MiXCR by TCRdb after fastp trimmed the public reads at Q25, and only in-frame beta chains were retained. One record per CDR3 amino acid sequence lists the most common genes and DNA. The V and J calls were determined by TCRdb, not by the authors. Within this sample are some 99,000 distinct CDR3 sequences, with around 80% of them counted one time only. The ten top clones hold more than 35% of the sample.

A word on this clonotype: Its antigen is still unknown. Germline and junction disagree at one end, which may indicate a read error.

CDR1 and CDR2 were assigned from the germline V gene as SGHAT and FQNNGV. Including cysteine and phenylalanine, the CDR3 has 12 amino acids. The only DNA kept is the CDR3, 36 bases in frame from the first base. RNA was isolated from bulk unsorted tissue, and RNA quality was assessed with a NanoDrop ND-1000 and an Agilent 2100. All donors had newly diagnosed lung cancer, had not received prior chemotherapy, and were admitted for thoracic surgery in China between August and November 2014. Patients who had received previous radiotherapy or chemotherapy, or who had another concurrent cancer, were excluded from the study. Surgical tissue pieces of 1-2 cm3 were preserved in RNAlater solution and were kept at -80 degrees C until use.

The chain uses TRBV11-2 and TRBJ2-7; the D segment cannot be called with confidence. Sequencing used lung tumor tissue. The clonotype was recovered from a woman aged 55-70 years with non-small cell lung cancer. The DNA sequence reads TGTACCAGCAGCTTATCCGGCTCCGAACAGTACTTC. It specifies CTSSLSGSEQYF.